One and the same sample provided the 10 T cell receptor beta chains below, sequenced in a study of T cells in Graves' hyperthyroidism and ophthalmopathy. TCR beta CDR3 region amplification was performed from RNA transcripts. An initial round of RT-PCR targeting the TCR CDR3 relied on the HTBI primer set. TCRdb ran MiXCR on the multiplex PCR reads and lists one entry per CDR3 protein. The sample records some 650,000 distinct CDR3 sequences, more than 15% being singletons. Sequenced: blood. The receptors come from a woman between 40 and 55 years old with Graves' ophthalmopathy.

This clonotype was seen repeatedly, ten times or more. V and J are TRBV3-1 and TRBJ2-1; 10 bases line up with TRBD2. The junction had 8 bases not matched to a gene; V was cut back by 4 bases and J by 2 bases. Looked up from germline, CDR1 is LGHDT and CDR2 is YNNKEL (reference sequence). This CDR3 contains 17 residues. The CDR3 reads CASSRATSGLPYNEQFF. The CDR3 nucleotides read TGTGCCAGCAGCCGAGCGACTAGCGGGTTACCCTACAATGAGCAGTTCTTC.

This clonotype was observed many times. The rearrangement joins TRBV7-2 to TRBJ2-1, with D perhaps given as TRBD1 or TRBD2 (5 bases each). V was cut by 6 bases and J by 3 bases, with 15 bases left in between. The CDR3 is made up of 15 amino acids. CDR1 is SGHTA, CDR2 FQGNSA, per germline. The CDR3 sequence is CASSTRDALYNEQFF. CDR3 sequence (DNA): TGTGCCAGCAGTACCCGGGACGCCCTCTACAATGAGCAGTTCTTC.

The chain couples TRBV7-9 to TRBJ2-2; unclear D gene. The V end lost 5 bases, the J end lost 1 base, and 17 bases lay between the germline ends. Germline V CDR1 and CDR2: SEHNR, FQNEAQ (reference sequence). This CDR3 has 17 residues. The CDR3 reads CASSPLIPIRNTGELFF. The CDR3 DNA is TGTGCCAGCAGCCCACTTATACCGATTAGGAACACCGGGGAGCTGTTTTTT.

The V gene is TRBV6-5, the J gene TRBJ2-6; D ambiguous. Trimming took off 0 bases at V and 0 bases at J, with 3 bases between the two ends. Germline V CDR1 and CDR2: MNHEY, SVGAGI. The length of the CDR3 is 15 residues. CDR3 sequence reads: CASSYSVSGANVLTF. CDR3 bases: TGTGCCAGCAGTTACTCAGTCTCTGGGGCCAACGTCCTGACTTTC.

The chain's CDR3 is CSAEEDTDNSYEQYF. In DNA form, the CDR3 reads TGCAGTGCTGAGGAAGACACCGATAACAGCTACGAGCAGTACTTC. The chain combines TRBV20-1 with TRBJ2-7; D unresolved. Germline CDR1 and CDR2: DFQATT and SNEGSKA (reference sequence). The CDR3 has 15 amino acids. V lost 5 bases and J lost 3, with 20 bases in between.

This chain uses TRBV10-2 with TRBJ2-5; weak D call: TRBD2 (6 bases). Germline V CDR1 and CDR2: WSHSY, SAAADI. V gave up 0 bases and J gave up 2 bases, with 10 bases separating them. CDR3 length: 15 residues. The CDR3 DNA reads TGCGCCAGCAGTGAGTCCGGGGGACTTCAAGAGACCCAGTACTTC. Translated: CASSESGGLQETQYF.

The V call is TRBV4-1, the J call TRBJ1-4; TRBD1 might be the D (5 bases). Germline CDR1 MGHRA, CDR2 YSYEKL. The CDR3 consists of 16 residues. Trimming cost V 1 base and J 4 bases, with 13 bases left between them. CDR3 in amino acids: CASSQGPQAINEKLFF. Written as DNA, the CDR3 is TGCGCCAGCAGCCAAGGTCCACAGGCGATTAATGAAAAACTGTTTTTT.

This clonotype has just a few counts. The chain uses TRBV20-1 and TRBJ2-5; D unresolved. CDR3 length: 15 amino acids. CDR1 and CDR2 from the germline V gene are DFQATT and SNEGSKA (reference sequence). Deletions cut 0 bases from V and 1 base from J, with 12 bases between. The CDR3: CSARDPVGRQETQYF. The CDR3 DNA sequence: TGCAGTGCTAGAGACCCCGTTGGGCGCCAAGAGACCCAGTACTTC.

V gene TRBV7-2 combines with J gene TRBJ2-7; a possible D gene is TRBD1 (5 bases). The CDR3 spans 15 residues. V lost 0 bases, J lost 3 bases, and 12 bases lay in between. Per the germline V gene, CDR1 is SGHTA and CDR2 is FQGNSA. The chain's CDR3 is CASSLAAGQNYEQYF. The CDR3 coding sequence is TGTGCCAGCAGCTTAGCGGCTGGACAAAACTACGAGCAGTACTTC. The full variable domain, in which reference TRBV7-2 and TRBJ2-7 provide the parts outside the CDR3, is GAGVSQSPSNKVTEKGKDVELRCDPISGHTALYWYRQSLGQGLEFLIYFQGNSAPDKSGLPSDRFSAERTGGSVSTLTIQRTQQEDSAVYLCASSLAAGQNYEQYFGPGTRLTVT.

This clonotype came up many times. The chain is built from TRBV20-1 and TRBJ2-5, with 7 positions matching TRBD2. The ends lost 5 bases at V and 7 bases at J; junction bases unmatched: 13. The CDR3 totals 14 residues. Germline V gene sequence: CDR1 DFQATT, CDR2 SNEGSKA (reference sequence). The CDR3, as DNA: TGCAGTGCTCGCCGCCAGGGAGGGCCGGGGACCCAGTACTTC. It is translated as CSARRQGGPGTQYF.